This TCR beta chain was captured by sequencing in a study of blood T cell repertoires in COVID-19. On the study more broadly: Samples came from the United States, Italy and Spain, spanning acute and convalescent COVID-19. T cells, B-cell-depleted T cells, or PBMCs provided the cDNA or gDNA that served as material.

This table comes from immunoSEQ multiplex PCR, and its TCRdb copy is limited to in-frame clones, with some not included. This table has some 110,000 clones, about 86% appearing once. The V gene lost 5 bases and the J gene lost 4 bases, with 14 bases spanning the gap. The CDR3 is 14 residues long. Germline-derived CDR1 and CDR2 are PRHDT and FYEKMQ (reference sequence). This chain connects TRBV13 to TRBJ1-1; D call uncertain. The sequence was obtained from a man between 65 and 85 years old who had recovered from COVID-19. Source material: peripheral blood. DNA for the CDR3: TGTGCCAGCAGCCCCCTCGGGTTAGGCACTGAAGCTTTCTTT. Translating it yields CASSPLGLGTEAFF.